These T cell receptor beta chains were read from a single sample in a study of blood T cell repertoires in COVID-19. TCRdb's copy holds only in-frame clones and misses some; the assay was immunoSEQ multiplex PCR. This table has about 77,000 clones, around nine tenths appearing once. The source material was peripheral blood. These receptors all stem from a woman of 80 years or more with active or convalescent COVID-19. CDR3s include the opening cysteine and the closing phenylalanine or tryptophan. Fields, in order: J gene, V gene, clone size, D gene, CDR3 protein, CDR3 DNA. The D gene is left open where the match is weak. Some rows mark clone size as missing; the rest say once, few, many or name a class of expanded clone.

>TRBJ1-4|TRBV10-3|-|-
CAISPDSYKLFF
TGTGCCATCAGCCCGGACAGTTACAAACTGTTTTTT
>TRBJ1-3|TRBV21-1|-|-
CASSRSCEGNTIYF
TGTGCCAGCAGCAGGTCTTGCGAAGGAAACACCATATATTTT
>TRBJ2-5|TRBV7-2|-|TRBD1
CASSPGTGGMETQYF
TGTGCCAGCAGCCCCGGGACAGGGGGCATGGAGACCCAGTACTTC
>TRBJ2-3|TRBV27|-|TRBD1
CASRQGLSTDTQYF
TGTGCCAGCAGACAGGGGCTTAGCACAGATACGCAGTATTTT
>TRBJ1-5|TRBV12-1|-|-
CASSTRDRGWNQPQHF
TGTGCCAGCAGCACCCGGGACAGGGGGTGGAATCAGCCCCAGCATTTT
>TRBJ2-7|TRBV7-6|-|-
CASSLGGPGEQYF
TGTGCCAGCAGCTTAGGAGGGCCCGGCGAGCAGTACTTC
>TRBJ1-6|TRBV28|once|-
CASSLPSSYNSPLHF
TGTGCCAGCAGTTTACCTAGCTCCTATAATTCACCCCTCCACTTT
>TRBJ1-3|TRBV5-1|-|-
CASSTDVQGVSGNTIYF
TGCGCCAGCAGCACGGACGTACAGGGAGTCTCTGGAAACACCATATATTTT
>TRBJ1-2|TRBV28|-|TRBD1
CASSLRAGGYYGYTF
TGTGCCAGCAGTTTAAGGGCAGGGGGGTACTATGGCTACACCTTC
>TRBJ1-5|TRBV15|-|-
CATSRDRENSNQPQHF
TGTGCCACCAGCAGAGACAGGGAAAATAGCAATCAGCCCCAGCATTTT
>TRBJ2-5|TRBV28|-|TRBD1
CASSLGTAQETQYF
TGTGCCAGCAGCCTAGGGACAGCCCAAGAGACCCAGTACTTC
>TRBJ2-3|TRBV7-3|-|TRBD1
CASSRDRVGSQYF
TGTGCCAGCAGCCGGGACAGGGTGGGTTCGCAGTATTTT
>TRBJ1-1|TRBV21-1|-|-
CASSLRTGGENTEAFF
TGTGCCAGCAGCCTGCGGACAGGGGGAGAGAACACTGAAGCTTTCTTT
>TRBJ1-2|TRBV2|-|-
CASSVVREKGSYTF
TGTGCCAGCAGTGTTGTCAGGGAAAAAGGTAGCTACACCTTC
>TRBJ1-6|TRBV19|-|-
CASRTGGANSPLHF
TGTGCCAGTAGAACGGGGGGAGCTAATTCACCCCTCCACTTT
>TRBJ1-1|TRBV7-2|-|TRBD1
CASSWTGGTEAFF
TGTGCCAGCAGCTGGACAGGGGGGACTGAAGCTTTCTTT
>TRBJ1-4|TRBV14|-|-
CASSQGLELTNEKLFF
TGTGCCAGCAGCCAAGGGCTAGAGCTCACGAATGAAAAACTGTTTTTT
>TRBJ2-5|TRBV7-2|-|TRBD2
CASSLPGGRGETQYF
TGTGCCAGCAGCCTCCCGGGTGGGAGGGGAGAGACCCAGTACTTC
>TRBJ2-3|TRBV7-2|-|TRBD1
CASSWRDRVSQYF
TGTGCCAGCAGCTGGCGGGACAGGGTGTCGCAGTATTTT
>TRBJ2-1|TRBV28|once|-
CASSSHGLTSYNEQFF
TGTGCCAGCAGTTCCCATGGACTAACCTCCTACAATGAGCAGTTCTTC
>TRBJ1-2|TRBV4-1|-|-
CASSQDSNSNYGYTF
TGCGCCAGCAGCCAAGATTCCAACTCTAACTATGGCTACACCTTC
>TRBJ2-7|TRBV12-3/TRBV12-4|-|-
CASSLDRTYEQYF
TGTGCCAGCAGCCTCGACAGGACCTACGAGCAGTACTTC
>TRBJ2-4|TRBV4-3|-|TRBD2
CASSQEIGGAGGLRNIQYF
TGCGCCAGCAGCCAAGAAATTGGTGGAGCGGGGGGACTTCGAAACATTCAGTACTTC
>TRBJ2-1|TRBV4-2|-|-
CASSQGGNNEQFF
TGTGCCAGCAGCCAAGGCGGTAACAATGAGCAGTTCTTC
>TRBJ2-6|TRBV29-1|once|TRBD2
CSVRLAGEKSSGANVLTF
TGCAGCGTTAGACTAGCGGGGGAGAAAAGCTCTGGGGCCAACGTCCTGACTTTC
>TRBJ2-7|TRBV19|few|-
CASSSGIGEQYF
TGTGCCAGTAGTTCAGGGATCGGGGAGCAGTACTTC
>TRBJ2-5|TRBV7-2|once|-
CASSLQGIRETQYF
TGTGCCAGCAGCTTACAGGGTATCAGAGAGACCCAGTACTTC
>TRBJ2-7|TRBV27|-|TRBD1
CASSWDRANFYEQYF
TGTGCCAGCAGTTGGGACAGGGCGAATTTCTACGAGCAGTACTTC
>TRBJ2-7|TRBV5-1|-|-
CASSLETSYEQYF
TGCGCCAGCAGCTTGGAGACTTCCTACGAGCAGTACTTC
>TRBJ2-1|TRBV30|-|TRBD2
CAWSGQAGGYNEQFF
TGTGCCTGGAGTGGTCAAGCGGGGGGTTACAATGAGCAGTTCTTC
>TRBJ2-1|TRBV7-6|once|-
CASSLRLEVDEQFF
TGTGCCAGCAGCTTAAGACTAGAGGTTGATGAGCAGTTCTTC
>TRBJ1-2|TRBV2|-|-
CASRVAGGNYGYTF
TGTGCCAGCAGGGTCGCGGGGGGTAACTATGGCTACACCTTC
>TRBJ1-5|TRBV19|-|TRBD1
CASSGGQGSNQPQHF
TGTGCCAGTAGTGGGGGACAGGGGTCCAATCAGCCCCAGCATTTT
>TRBJ2-3|TRBV27|-|TRBD2
CASSFPGRGGTDTQYF
TGTGCCAGCAGTTTCCCAGGGAGGGGTGGCACAGATACGCAGTATTTT
>TRBJ1-1|TRBV6-5|-|TRBD1
CASSYDRGFTEAFF
TGTGCCAGCAGTTACGACAGGGGATTCACTGAAGCTTTCTTT
>TRBJ2-5|TRBV7-3|once|TRBD2
CASSPDGTSGETQYF
TGTGCCAGCAGCCCCGATGGGACTAGCGGGGAGACCCAGTACTTC
>TRBJ2-7|TRBV4-2|-|-
CASSQDQQESYEQYF
TGTGCCAGCAGCCAAGATCAACAGGAATCCTACGAGCAGTACTTC
>TRBJ2-7|TRBV9|-|-
CASSGSSYEQYF
TGTGCCAGCAGCGGGAGCTCCTACGAGCAGTACTTC
>TRBJ2-7|TRBV6-2/TRBV6-3|-|TRBD2
CASSLLLAGGPYYEQYF
TGTGCCAGCAGTTTACTCCTCGCGGGGGGTCCCTACTACGAGCAGTACTTC
>TRBJ2-7|TRBV11-2|-|TRBD1
CASSVLGTGAYEQYF
TGTGCCAGCAGCGTTCTTGGGACAGGGGCCTACGAGCAGTACTTC
>TRBJ1-5|TRBV6-2/TRBV6-3|-|-
CASGPRGTNQPQHF
TGTGCCAGCGGCCCTCGGGGGACCAATCAGCCCCAGCATTTT
>TRBJ1-4|TRBV6-2/TRBV6-3|-|TRBD1
CASSRDRTNEKLFF
TGTGCCAGCAGTCGGGACAGAACTAATGAAAAACTGTTTTTT
>TRBJ1-3|TRBV11-3|-|-
CASSFRTGSGNTIYF
TGTGCCAGCAGCTTTCGAACAGGGTCCGGAAACACCATATATTTT
>TRBJ2-7|TRBV28|-|TRBD1
CASSPSGTGGWGEQYF
TGTGCCAGCAGCCCGTCGGGGACAGGGGGCTGGGGCGAGCAGTACTTC
>TRBJ2-3|TRBV11-2|-|-
CASSLGGWDSSTDTQYF
TGTGCCAGCAGCTTAGGAGGGTGGGATTCTAGCACAGATACGCAGTATTTT
>TRBJ2-2|TRBV28|-|-
CASSGGMNTGELFF
TGTGCCAGCAGTGGGGGGATGAACACCGGGGAGCTGTTTTTT
>TRBJ1-5|TRBV6-5|-|-
CASRTVNSNQPQHF
TGTGCCAGCCGGACAGTTAATAGCAATCAGCCCCAGCATTTT
>TRBJ1-1|TRBV5-6|-|TRBD1
CASSFGQGGTEAFF
TGTGCCAGCAGCTTTGGACAGGGGGGCACTGAAGCTTTCTTT
>TRBJ1-2|TRBV18|-|TRBD1
CASSPVQGHYGYTF
TGTGCCAGCTCACCCGTACAGGGGCACTATGGCTACACCTTC
>TRBJ1-5|TRBV19|-|-
CASSIEGLSNQPQHF
TGTGCCAGTAGTATAGAGGGGCTAAGCAATCAGCCCCAGCATTTT
>TRBJ1-4|TRBV10-2|few|-
CASSEAGATNEKLFF
TGCGCCAGCAGCGAAGCAGGGGCAACTAATGAAAAACTGTTTTTT
>TRBJ1-1|TRBV7-2|-|-
CASSPQGTRTEAFF
TGTGCCAGCAGCCCACAGGGTACGCGCACTGAAGCTTTCTTT
>TRBJ2-1|TRBV4-3|once|-
CASSYGAGGANEQFF
TGCGCCAGCAGCTACGGTGCGGGTGGCGCGAATGAGCAGTTCTTC
>TRBJ1-3|TRBV14|once|-
CASSQVDTGNTIYF
TGTGCCAGCAGCCAAGTAGATACTGGAAACACCATATATTTT
>TRBJ1-6|TRBV9|-|-
CASSAYTGTYNSPLHF
TGTGCCAGCAGCGCCTACACAGGGACCTATAATTCACCCCTCCACTTT
>TRBJ2-7|TRBV28|once|TRBD1
CASSPLRQGGTEQYF
TGTGCCAGCAGTCCCCTTCGACAGGGGGGTACAGAGCAGTACTTC
>TRBJ1-5|TRBV7-8|-|-
CASSLFGPGSNQPQHF
TGTGCCAGCAGCTTATTTGGACCGGGGAGCAATCAGCCCCAGCATTTT